This is a list of T cell receptor beta chains from one sample in a study of lymphopenia after photon versus proton radiotherapy. Generated by immunoSEQ multiplex PCR, the TCRdb table keeps only in-frame clones and is missing some. The sample has 150,000 to 200,000 clones; approximately 86% are singletons. Sequenced here: peripheral blood, sampled from a patient treated with photon-based radiotherapy. Receptor source: a man over 45 with gastric cancer. CDR3s include the opening cysteine and the closing phenylalanine or tryptophan. Each record gives: CDR3 DNA, CDR3 protein, V gene, J gene, clone size, D gene. D genes are given only for firm matches. A row's size may be missing; if present it is once, few, many or a size class.

TGTGCCAGCAGCGTAGCGGGACGGCTAAGTGAAGCTTTCTTT	CASSVAGRLSEAFF	TRBV9	TRBJ1-1	many	.
TGTGCCAGCAGCCTTACTACAGGGGCGGCTGAAGCTTTCTTT	CASSLTTGAAEAFF	TRBV5-5	TRBJ1-1	.	TRBD1
TGTGCCAGCAGGCCAAACCGGTTCTTC	CASRPNRFF	TRBV27	TRBJ2-1	.	.
TGTGCCACCCGGGACACCGACTCCTACGAGCAGTACTTC	CATRDTDSYEQYF	TRBV10-3	TRBJ2-7	once	.
TGTGCCGGCAAGGGGGGCACAACTAATGAAAAACTGTTTTTT	CAGKGGTTNEKLFF	TRBV30	TRBJ1-4	.	.
TGTGCCAGCAGTTTATGGTTCAGGGTTAGCGGGGTGAGCACAGATACGCAGTATTTT	CASSLWFRVSGVSTDTQYF	TRBV28	TRBJ2-3	.	TRBD2
TGTGCCTGGCAGCCGGGGATGAACACTGAAGCTTTCTTT	CAWQPGMNTEAFF	TRBV30	TRBJ1-1	.	.
TGTGCCACCAGCAGCGAGACAGGCGCTGAACGGGAAGCTTTCTTT	CATSSETGAEREAFF	TRBV15	TRBJ1-1	.	.
TGTGCCACCAGCGTACGACAGGGTCGGTCTGGAAACACCATATATTTT	CATSVRQGRSGNTIYF	TRBV15	TRBJ1-3	.	TRBD1
TGTGCCAGCAGCAAATCACCGGGTGGCGTGAACACTGAAGCTTTCTTT	CASSKSPGGVNTEAFF	TRBV21-1	TRBJ1-1	.	.
TGTGCCAGCATTCCGTCCCCAGATACGCAGTATTTT	CASIPSPDTQYF	TRBV6-5	TRBJ2-3	.	.
TGTGCCAGCACCCAGCCCCACAGGGGAGGCGAGCAGTACTTC	CASTQPHRGGEQYF	TRBV28	TRBJ2-7	.	.
TGTGCCAGCAGTGATTCAGGGACGGTCTATGGCTACACCTTC	CASSDSGTVYGYTF	TRBV2	TRBJ1-2	.	.
TGTGCCAGCAGTTTAGCGGGACTAGCGCGGCCCCAGTACTTC	CASSLAGLARPQYF	TRBV27	TRBJ2-5	.	TRBD2
TGTGCCAGCAGCTTTGCCCGGGGTCAGCCCCAGCATTTT	CASSFARGQPQHF	TRBV7-2	TRBJ1-5	.	.
TGTGCCAGCGGTGGGACATCTAATCAGCCCCAGCATTTT	CASGGTSNQPQHF	TRBV6-5	TRBJ1-5	.	.
TGTGCCAGTAGTATCGGAGAGCTCTACGAGCAGTACTTC	CASSIGELYEQYF	TRBV19	TRBJ2-7	.	.
TGCAGCGTTGACGGACTCCTCTATGGCTACACCTTC	CSVDGLLYGYTF	TRBV29-1	TRBJ1-2	.	.
TGTGCCAGCAGCCAAGGGACCTGGCCAGATACGCAGTATTTT	CASSQGTWPDTQYF	TRBV14	TRBJ2-3	.	.
TGTGCCAGCAGCCCCGGGGGACAGTCAAACTATGGCTACACCTTC	CASSPGGQSNYGYTF	TRBV7-8	TRBJ1-2	few	TRBD1
TGTGCCAGCGGACAGCTTACGCAGTATTTT	CASGQLTQYF	TRBV28	TRBJ2-3	once	.
TGCGGGGCGAGGGATCCGTCCTACGAGCAGTACTTC	CGARDPSYEQYF	TRBV29-1	TRBJ2-7	.	.
TGTGCCAGCAGTGAGGCTAGCGGGAGCACAGATACGCAGTATTTT	CASSEASGSTDTQYF	TRBV6-4	TRBJ2-3	.	TRBD2
TGTGCCAGCAGCCTAGGGACAGGGGTCGGCTACGAGCAGTACTTC	CASSLGTGVGYEQYF	TRBV7-9	TRBJ2-7	once	TRBD1
TGTGCCAGCAGCCAAGAGGGGGGCGCTTCGTCCTACGAGCAGTACTTC	CASSQEGGASSYEQYF	TRBV4-2	TRBJ2-7	many	.
TGTGCCATCAGTTCACCGGGACTAGCGATGGAGACCCAGTACTTC	CAISSPGLAMETQYF	TRBV10-3	TRBJ2-5	once	TRBD2
TGCGCCAGCAGCCCAATGAAAGGGGGCGACCATAATGAAAAACTGTTTTTT	CASSPMKGGDHNEKLFF	TRBV4-1	TRBJ1-4	.	TRBD1
TGCGCCAGCAGTCAATTCTCGCAGCTGGCCCCCAACACCGGGGAGCTGTTTTTT	CASSQFSQLAPNTGELFF	TRBV23-1	TRBJ2-2	.	.
TGTGCCAGCAGCTTGACTCAGGAGCAGTTCTTC	CASSLTQEQFF	TRBV5-6	TRBJ2-1	.	.
TGCAGCGTAGCTCCTAAACAGGGGAGTCGTACTGAAGCTTTCTTT	CSVAPKQGSRTEAFF	TRBV29-1	TRBJ1-1	.	TRBD1
TGTGCCAGCAGCTTAGGCGGCACCGGGGAGCTGTTTTTT	CASSLGGTGELFF	TRBV7-3	TRBJ2-2	.	.
TGTGCCAGTACCGATACTTATCACAATGAGCAGTTCTTC	CASTDTYHNEQFF	TRBV19	TRBJ2-1	once	.
TGTGCCAGCTCACCTGGACGGACCGAATTTGAAAAACTGTTTTTT	CASSPGRTEFEKLFF	TRBV18	TRBJ1-4	.	.
TGCGCCAGCAGTACCAACGAGGGGACGGCGAACACTGAAGCTTTCTTT	CASSTNEGTANTEAFF	TRBV5-1	TRBJ1-1	.	.
TGTGCCAGTAGTACAAGGGACAGTTCCTACGAGCAGTACTTC	CASSTRDSSYEQYF	TRBV19	TRBJ2-7	.	TRBD1
TGTGCCAGCAGCTCCAGACAGACAGCTGCAACTAATGAAAAACTGTTTTTT	CASSSRQTAATNEKLFF	TRBV7-8	TRBJ1-4	.	.
TGTGCCAGCAGCATGCGGGAGGGCCATTACAATGAGCAGTTCTTC	CASSMREGHYNEQFF	TRBV7-8	TRBJ2-1	.	TRBD2
TGTGCCAGCAGCCCGAGGGGGCCCCGGGACCTTCAGCCCCAGCATTTT	CASSPRGPRDLQPQHF	TRBV27	TRBJ1-5	.	TRBD1
TGTGCCAGCAGTGAATTACAGGGACTTAATGAAAAACTGTTTTTT	CASSELQGLNEKLFF	TRBV25-1	TRBJ1-4	.	.
TGTGCCAGCGACGAGGGGCAGGGAGGCGAGCAGTACTTC	CASDEGQGGEQYF	TRBV28	TRBJ2-7	.	.
TGTGCCAGCAGCTCCGGACTAGCCTACGAGCAGTACTTC	CASSSGLAYEQYF	TRBV11-2	TRBJ2-7	.	TRBD2